The next 9 T cell receptor beta chains were all read from a single sample in a study of blood T cell repertoires in COVID-19. Method: immunoSEQ multiplex PCR; TCRdb's copy keeps in-frame clones and lacks some. The sample yields about 140,000 clones, about 86% seen once. The sequenced sample was peripheral blood. Receptors were obtained from a woman aged 55-69 years with acute or convalescent COVID-19.

V gene TRBV5-1 combines with J gene TRBJ2-7; 9 bases line up with TRBD1. Germline V gene sequence: CDR1 SGHRS, CDR2 YFSETQ. The V and J ends lost 4 bases and 5 bases, in that order; junction bases with no gene match: 10. The CDR3 sequence is 15 residues long. The CDR3 sequence is CASSAPGQGYDEQYF. The CDR3 DNA reads as TGCGCCAGCAGCGCGCCGGGACAGGGTTACGACGAGCAGTACTTC.

The chain employs TRBV18 and TRBJ2-7; weak D call: TRBD1 (5 bases). The V gene lost 5 bases and the J gene lost 0 bases, with 11 bases spanning the gap. The CDR3 is 14 amino acids. In germline, CDR1 is KGHSH, CDR2 LQKENI. The CDR3 DNA follows: TGTGCCAGCTCAATAAGCGACAGCTCCTACGAGCAGTACTTC. Translating it yields CASSISDSSYEQYF.

The chain has TRBV24-1 and TRBJ2-7, with 8 bases matching TRBD1. This CDR3 spans 16 amino acids. Germline V gene data show CDR1 as KGHDR and CDR2 as SFDVKD. V lost 3 bases and J lost 2; bases outside the gene matches: 8. The CDR3 DNA reads as TGTGCCACCAGTGATACAGGGCCGACAGGGGCCTACGAGCAGTACTTC. It encodes CATSDTGPTGAYEQYF.

The chain uses TRBV18 and TRBJ1-4; 7 bases are a match to TRBD1. J gave up 4 bases and V 5 bases, and 1 base lay outside the gene matches. CDR3 size: 13 residues. Germline V lookup: CDR1 KGHSH, CDR2 LQKENI. For the CDR3, the DNA is TGTGCCAGCTCAAGACAGGGTAATGAAAAACTGTTTTTT. It translates to CASSRQGNEKLFF.

The V and J genes are TRBV7-9 and TRBJ2-7, with unresolved D. CDR3 length: 13 amino acids. Between the trimmed V and J ends, which lost 3 bases and 5 bases, there was a span of 11 bases. Per the germline V gene, CDR1 is SEHNR and CDR2 is FQNEAQ (reference sequence). The CDR3: CASSFRGYDEQYF. DNA of the CDR3: TGTGCCAGCAGCTTTCGCGGTTACGACGAGCAGTACTTC.

This sequence joins TRBV18 and TRBJ1-1; 7 nucleotides match TRBD1. Germline V gene sequence: CDR1 KGHSH, CDR2 LQKENI. The J segment lost 1 base and the V segment lost 4 bases, leaving 6 bases of the junction unmatched. This CDR3 contains 15 residues. DNA for the CDR3: TGTGCCAGCTCACAAGGGGGCGCGGAGAACACTGAAGCTTTCTTT. The encoded protein is CASSQGGAENTEAFF.

The CDR3 loop is CASSVAPGQAETQYF. The CDR3 nucleotides read TGTGCCAGCAGCGTAGCACCGGGACAGGCAGAGACCCAGTACTTC. J is TRBJ2-5 and V is TRBV9; 8 nucleotides line up with TRBD1. The germline CDR1 and CDR2 sequences are SGDLS and YYNGEE. This CDR3 spans 15 amino acids. J gave up 4 bases and V 0 bases, and 5 bases lay outside the gene matches.

This chain's CDR3 is CASSSLAGGSNEQFF. CDR3 sequence (DNA): TGCGCCAGCAGTTCGCTAGCGGGGGGTAGCAATGAGCAGTTCTTC. This sequence joins TRBV10-1 and TRBJ2-1; 11 nucleotides line up with TRBD2. With 5 bases clipped from V and 6 bases from J, the junction kept 6 bases outside the gene matches. The CDR3 length is 15 residues. CDR1 and CDR2 (germline): WNHNN, SYGVQD (reference sequence).

This clone turned up a few times. V gene TRBV6-5 combines with J gene TRBJ1-2, with D hard to call. The CDR3 length is 10 residues. Germline CDR1 reads MNHEY; CDR2 reads SVGAGI. Trimming removed 8 bases at V and 6 bases at J, with 7 bases between. The CDR3 DNA sequence: TGTGCCAGCGGGAGAAATGGCTACACCTTC. It yields the protein CASGRNGYTF.